These T cell receptor beta chains were read from a single sample in a study of cytomegalovirus exposure and HLA in healthy donors. Some clones are missing from TCRdb's copy, which holds only in-frame ones; the method was immunoSEQ multiplex PCR. The sample lists tens of thousands of clones; over 75% were seen once. Specimen: PBMCs. The receptors originated from a man aged 50-60 years in good health and CMV-seronegative. Each CDR3 is given with its conserved first and last residue. A D gene is named only where the DNA matches it firmly. Clone size is stated in some rows and not others, as once, few, many or a class when expanded.

size | D | J | V | CDR3 | DNA
NA | TRBD1 | TRBJ1-2 | TRBV5-1 | CASSLSQGGGYTF | TGCGCCAGCAGCTTGTCCCAGGGGGGTGGCTACACCTTC
NA | NA | TRBJ1-2 | TRBV30 | CAWSVRTRYQNYGYTF | TGTGCCTGGAGTGTAAGAACCAGGTATCAAAATTATGGCTACACCTTC
NA | NA | TRBJ2-7 | TRBV27 | CASSLSPGREQYF | TGTGCCAGCAGTTTAAGCCCAGGAAGGGAGCAGTACTTC
once | NA | TRBJ2-4 | TRBV4-3 | CASSQTIGAKNIQYF | TGCGCCAGCAGCCAGACTATAGGAGCCAAAAACATTCAGTACTTC
NA | NA | TRBJ1-5 | TRBV7-9 | CASSLGSGAGNQPQHF | TGTGCCAGCAGCTTAGGGAGTGGGGCAGGGAACCAGCCCCAGCATTTT
few | NA | TRBJ2-7 | TRBV5-1 | CASRGQSRGYEQYF | TGCGCCAGCAGAGGACAGTCCCGGGGATACGAGCAGTACTTC
NA | TRBD1 | TRBJ1-3 | TRBV7-9 | CASSQGATSGNTIYF | TGTGCCAGCAGCCAGGGGGCGACCTCTGGAAACACCATATATTTT
once | TRBD2 | TRBJ2-5 | TRBV14 | CASSQGLGSGGWETQYF | TGTGCCAGCAGCCAAGGATTAGGTAGCGGGGGCTGGGAGACCCAGTACTTC
NA | TRBD1 | TRBJ2-7 | TRBV15 | CATSRGSGQDGYEQYF | TGTGCCACCAGCAGGGGGTCGGGACAGGACGGGTACGAGCAGTACTTC
NA | NA | TRBJ2-5 | TRBV28 | CASSFASAETQYF | TGTGCCAGCAGTTTTGCTAGCGCAGAGACCCAGTACTTC
NA | TRBD2 | TRBJ2-7 | TRBV9 | CASSVDLAGGYEQYF | TGTGCCAGCAGCGTAGATCTAGCGGGAGGTTACGAGCAGTACTTC
NA | NA | TRBJ2-1 | TRBV6-5 | CASRGQQGWDEQFF | TGTGCCAGCAGAGGACAACAGGGTTGGGATGAGCAGTTCTTC
NA | TRBD2 | TRBJ2-4 | TRBV7-2 | CASSFSGAAKNIQYF | TGTGCCAGCAGCTTTAGCGGGGCAGCCAAAAACATTCAGTACTTC
NA | NA | TRBJ1-6 | TRBV2 | CASSPRSRESYNSPLHF | TGTGCCAGCAGTCCCCGAAGCAGGGAATCCTATAATTCACCCCTCCACTTT
NA | NA | TRBJ2-6 | TRBV2 | CASSDRAGANVLTF | TGTGCCAGCAGTGACCGGGCTGGGGCCAACGTCCTGACTTTC
NA | TRBD1 | TRBJ2-7 | TRBV18 | CASSPIQGAYEQYF | TGTGCCAGCTCGCCCATACAGGGGGCTTACGAGCAGTACTTC
once | TRBD1 | TRBJ1-4 | TRBV27 | CASSTGTGVRFGEKLFF | TGTGCCAGCAGTACCGGGACAGGGGTACGGTTCGGGGAAAAACTGTTTTTT
NA | NA | TRBJ1-2 | TRBV11-2 | CASSTRVMNYGYTF | TGTGCCAGCAGCACCAGGGTAATGAACTATGGCTACACCTTC
NA | NA | TRBJ2-2 | TRBV4-3 | CASSQRDSGTGELFF | TGCGCCAGCAGCCAGCGGGACAGTGGCACCGGGGAGCTGTTTTTT
NA | TRBD2 | TRBJ2-1 | TRBV11-3 | CASSLHRGLGNEQFF | TGTGCCAGCAGCCTTCACCGCGGACTAGGCAATGAGCAGTTCTTC
NA | TRBD2 | TRBJ2-2 | TRBV5-1 | CASTGLAGVDGELFF | TGCGCCAGCACGGGATTAGCGGGAGTTGACGGGGAGCTGTTTTTT
NA | TRBD2 | TRBJ2-3 | TRBV6-1 | CASRSSGGSDTQYF | TGTGCCAGCCGTTCTAGCGGGGGGTCAGATACGCAGTATTTT
once | TRBD2 | TRBJ2-1 | TRBV25-1 | CASSEPGTSDEQFF | TGTGCCAGCAGTGAACCCGGGACTAGCGATGAGCAGTTCTTC
NA | NA | TRBJ1-6 | TRBV7-9 | CSSSHTVGIGIWNSPLHF | TGTTCCAGCAGCCACACAGTCGGAATTGGAATATGGAATTCACCCCTCCACTTT
NA | TRBD1 | TRBJ2-1 | TRBV18 | CASSPAKGQGKQGAAYNEQFF | TGTGCCAGCTCACCAGCTAAGGGACAGGGAAAACAGGGGGCGGCCTACAATGAGCAGTTCTTC
NA | TRBD2 | TRBJ2-7 | TRBV9 | CASSRGLAQEQYF | TGTGCCAGCAGCCGCGGACTAGCCCAAGAGCAGTACTTC
NA | NA | TRBJ2-1 | TRBV18 | CASSPYPGHPNAYNEQFF | TGTGCCAGCTCACCCTATCCGGGACACCCAAACGCCTACAATGAGCAGTTCTTC
NA | TRBD2 | TRBJ2-3 | TRBV7-2 | CASSLSGGAGDTQYF | TGTGCCAGCAGCTTAAGCGGGGGGGCGGGAGATACGCAGTATTTT
NA | NA | TRBJ2-5 | TRBV25-1 | CASSDRDLKETQYF | TGTGCCAGCAGTGACCGGGACTTAAAAGAGACCCAGTACTTC
NA | NA | TRBJ2-7 | TRBV21-1 | CASSGQEGMDYEQYF | TGTGCCAGCAGCGGACAGGAGGGGATGGACTACGAGCAGTACTTC
few | NA | TRBJ2-4 | TRBV27 | CASSPWDLAKNIQYF | TGTGCCAGCAGTCCCTGGGACTTAGCCAAAAACATTCAGTACTTC
NA | TRBD2 | TRBJ2-7 | TRBV27 | CASSLASGGAYEQYF | TGTGCCAGCAGTTTGGCTAGCGGGGGGGCCTACGAGCAGTACTTC
NA | TRBD2 | TRBJ2-1 | TRBV5-1 | CASSHGLAGSQYNEQFF | TGCGCCAGCAGCCACGGACTAGCGGGTTCACAATACAATGAGCAGTTCTTC
NA | TRBD1 | TRBJ2-3 | TRBV6-1 | CASRGDSLTDTQYF | TGTGCCAGCAGGGGGGACAGCCTCACAGATACGCAGTATTTT
NA | NA | TRBJ2-3 | TRBV4-1 | CASSPTTRLDTQYF | TGCGCCAGCAGCCCTACAACCCGACTCGATACGCAGTATTTT
NA | TRBD2 | TRBJ2-5 | TRBV7-9 | CASSIRDSGRAGETQYF | TGTGCCAGCAGCATAAGAGATAGCGGGAGGGCTGGGGAGACCCAGTACTTC
NA | NA | TRBJ1-2 | TRBV9 | CASSVGQAQPYGYTF | TGTGCCAGCAGCGTAGGGCAGGCTCAACCTTATGGCTACACCTTC
NA | NA | TRBJ2-7 | TRBV7-8 | CASSSPYEQYF | TGTGCCAGCAGCTCTCCCTACGAGCAGTACTTC
NA | NA | TRBJ1-2 | TRBV28 | CASSPTQGIDGYTF | TGTGCCAGCAGTCCGACCCAGGGAATTGATGGCTACACCTTC
NA | NA | TRBJ2-1 | TRBV7-8 | CASSPGSGSYNEQFF | TGTGCCAGCAGCCCCGGGAGCGGATCCTACAATGAGCAGTTCTTC
NA | NA | TRBJ1-1 | TRBV7-9 | CSSSLQSFQAFF | TGTTCCAGCAGCTTACAATCATTTCAAGCTTTCTTT
NA | TRBD2 | TRBJ2-7 | TRBV6-5 | CASSFGRGGAYEQYF | TGTGCCAGCAGTTTCGGACGGGGGGGGGCCTACGAGCAGTACTTC
NA | NA | TRBJ1-2 | TRBV7-3 | CASSPRGTNYGYTF | TGTGCCAGCAGCCCGCGGGGGACTAACTATGGCTACACCTTC
NA | NA | TRBJ1-1 | TRBV4-3 | CASSQDTGVFTEAFF | TGCGCCAGCAGCCAAGATACGGGGGTATTCACTGAAGCTTTCTTT
NA | NA | TRBJ1-4 | TRBV19 | CASSRLHPNEKLFF | TGTGCCAGTAGTAGACTGCACCCGAATGAAAAACTGTTTTTT
NA | NA | TRBJ1-1 | TRBV11-2 | CASSLEAGLNTEAFF | TGTGCCAGCAGCTTAGAGGCAGGATTGAACACTGAAGCTTTCTTT
NA | TRBD2 | TRBJ2-1 | TRBV29-1 | CSVVRGVSYNEQFF | TGCAGCGTTGTGCGGGGGGTGAGCTACAATGAGCAGTTCTTC
once | TRBD2 | TRBJ2-4 | TRBV28 | CASGRRTSGSDIQYF | TGTGCCAGCGGGCGGAGGACTAGCGGGAGTGACATTCAGTACTTC
NA | TRBD1 | TRBJ2-6 | TRBV7-9 | CASSLTGAYFSGANVLTF | TGTGCCAGCAGCTTAACAGGGGCCTACTTCTCTGGGGCCAACGTCCTGACTTTC
NA | TRBD1 | TRBJ1-2 | TRBV30 | CAWSGTGANYGYTF | TGTGCCTGGAGTGGGACAGGGGCTAACTATGGCTACACCTTC
NA | TRBD1 | TRBJ2-2 | TRBV5-4 | CASSTGQARTGELFF | TGTGCCAGCAGCACTGGACAGGCCCGCACCGGGGAGCTGTTTTTT